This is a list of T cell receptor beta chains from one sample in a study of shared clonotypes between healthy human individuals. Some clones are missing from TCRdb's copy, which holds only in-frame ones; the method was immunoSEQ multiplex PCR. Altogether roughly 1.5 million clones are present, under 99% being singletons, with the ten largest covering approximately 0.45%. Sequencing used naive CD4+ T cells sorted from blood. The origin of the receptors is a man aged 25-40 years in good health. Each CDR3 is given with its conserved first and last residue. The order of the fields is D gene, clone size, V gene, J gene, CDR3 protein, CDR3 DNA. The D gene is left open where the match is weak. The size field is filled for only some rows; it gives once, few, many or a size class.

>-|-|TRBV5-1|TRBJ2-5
CASSLARGSRETQYF
TGCGCCAGCAGCTTGGCTCGGGGGTCTCGAGAGACCCAGTACTTC
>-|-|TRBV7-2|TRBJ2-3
CASSLHAFTDTQYF
TGTGCCAGCAGCTTACATGCTTTCACAGATACGCAGTATTTT
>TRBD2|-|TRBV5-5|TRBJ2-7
CASSGGLAGGVNEQYF
TGTGCCAGCAGCGGGGGACTAGCGGGAGGTGTCAACGAGCAGTACTTC
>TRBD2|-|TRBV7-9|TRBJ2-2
CASSRPGLVSGELFF
TGTGCCAGCAGCCGACCGGGACTAGTGTCCGGGGAGCTGTTTTTT
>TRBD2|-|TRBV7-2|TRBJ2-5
CASSLMSGRKRETQYF
TGTGCCAGCAGCTTAATGAGCGGGAGGAAGAGGGAGACCCAGTACTTC
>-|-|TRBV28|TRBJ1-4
CASSQVFGQGSFGEKLFF
TGTGCCAGCAGTCAAGTCTTCGGGCAGGGGTCGTTCGGTGAAAAACTGTTTTTT
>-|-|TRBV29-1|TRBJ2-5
CSVASGGQETQYF
TGCAGCGTAGCTTCCGGGGGACAAGAGACCCAGTACTTC
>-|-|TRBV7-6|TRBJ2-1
CASSLAWRNEQFF
TGTGCCAGCAGCTTAGCGTGGCGCAATGAGCAGTTCTTC
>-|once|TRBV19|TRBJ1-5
CASSLWGRDSNQPQHF
TGTGCCAGTAGCCTATGGGGTCGGGATAGCAATCAGCCCCAGCATTTT
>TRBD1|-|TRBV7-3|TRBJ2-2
CASSTPSGTVTGELFF
TGTGCCAGCAGCACTCCCTCCGGGACAGTAACCGGGGAGCTGTTTTTT
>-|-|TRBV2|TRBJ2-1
CASSERKTDNEQFF
TGTGCCAGCAGCGAACGAAAGACAGACAATGAGCAGTTCTTC
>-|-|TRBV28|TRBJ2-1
CASSAGGYNEQFF
TGTGCCAGCAGTGCAGGGGGGTACAATGAGCAGTTCTTC
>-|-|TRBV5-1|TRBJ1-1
CASGLRDSNTEAFF
TGCGCCAGCGGTCTCCGGGACTCAAACACTGAAGCTTTCTTT
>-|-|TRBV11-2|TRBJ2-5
CASSFPSGRVKGETQYF
TGTGCCAGCAGCTTCCCCTCGGGTAGGGTAAAAGGAGAGACCCAGTACTTC
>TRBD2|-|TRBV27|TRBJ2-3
CASRAGGKISTDTQYF
TGTGCCAGCAGAGCGGGAGGTAAAATTAGCACAGATACGCAGTATTTT
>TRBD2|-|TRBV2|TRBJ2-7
CASRVNLAGGRGEQYF
TGTGCCAGCAGAGTGAACCTAGCGGGTGGCCGCGGGGAGCAGTACTTC
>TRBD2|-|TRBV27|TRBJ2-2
CASSLIRGAGELFF
TGTGCCAGCAGTTTAATTCGGGGGGCCGGGGAGCTGTTTTTT
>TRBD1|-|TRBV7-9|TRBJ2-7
CASSPSDRGHGEQYF
TGTGCCAGCAGCCCGTCGGACAGGGGGCATGGGGAGCAGTACTTC
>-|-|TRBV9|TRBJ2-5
CASSPGALIGETQYF
TGTGCCAGCAGCCCCGGGGCTCTTATCGGGGAGACCCAGTACTTC
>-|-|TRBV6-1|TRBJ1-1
CASSDQGGTEAFF
TGTGCCAGCAGTGATCAGGGTGGCACTGAAGCTTTCTTT
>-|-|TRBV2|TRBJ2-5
CASWGLRQETQYF
TGTGCCAGTTGGGGGCTGAGACAAGAGACCCAGTACTTC
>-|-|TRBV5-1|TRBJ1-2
CASSLEWEGRNYGYTF
TGCGCCAGCAGCTTGGAATGGGAGGGACGGAACTATGGCTACACCTTC
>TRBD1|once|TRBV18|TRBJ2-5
CASSPLHRGETQYF
TGTGCCAGCTCACCATTACACAGGGGGGAGACCCAGTACTTC
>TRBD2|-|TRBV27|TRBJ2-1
CASSPRLAGGRNEQFF
TGTGCCAGCAGTCCCAGACTAGCGGGAGGCCGAAATGAGCAGTTCTTC
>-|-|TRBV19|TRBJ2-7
CASKIAGTDTSYEQYF
TGTGCCAGTAAAATTGCCGGGACGGACACCTCCTACGAGCAGTACTTC
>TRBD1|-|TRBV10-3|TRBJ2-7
CAISDMGQTYEQYF
TGTGCCATCAGTGACATGGGACAGACCTACGAGCAGTACTTC
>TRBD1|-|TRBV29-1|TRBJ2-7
CSARTGPYEQYF
TGCAGCGCACGGACAGGGCCCTACGAGCAGTACTTC
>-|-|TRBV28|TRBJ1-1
CASSLGLHGTEAFF
TGTGCCAGCAGTTTAGGCCTCCACGGGACTGAAGCTTTCTTT
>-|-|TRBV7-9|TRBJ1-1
CASSSVGVRTEAFF
TGTGCCAGCAGTTCGGTGGGGGTACGAACTGAAGCTTTCTTT
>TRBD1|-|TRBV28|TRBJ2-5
CASSFRTGARETQYF
TGTGCCAGCAGCTTTCGGACAGGGGCGCGAGAGACCCAGTACTTC
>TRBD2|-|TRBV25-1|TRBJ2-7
CASSFRRSSGTYEQYF
TGTGCCAGCAGTTTTCGGAGGTCTAGCGGTACCTACGAGCAGTACTTC
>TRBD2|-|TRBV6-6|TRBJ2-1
CASSSPGLAFHEQFF
TGTGCCAGCAGTTCCCCGGGACTAGCCTTCCATGAGCAGTTCTTC
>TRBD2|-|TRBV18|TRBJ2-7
CASSPLAGGQNEQYF
TGTGCCAGCTCACCCCTAGCGGGAGGTCAGAACGAGCAGTACTTC
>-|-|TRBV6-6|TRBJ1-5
CASSFDSASQPQHF
TGTGCCAGCAGTTTCGACAGCGCCAGTCAGCCCCAGCATTTT
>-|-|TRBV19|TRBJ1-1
CASSIAGKMNTEAFF
TGTGCCAGTAGTATAGCTGGGAAAATGAACACTGAAGCTTTCTTT
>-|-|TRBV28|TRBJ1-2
CASSFGGYGYTF
TGTGCCAGCAGTTTTGGGGGGTATGGCTACACCTTC
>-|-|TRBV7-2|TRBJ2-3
CASSLVGGLSADTQYF
TGTGCCAGCAGCTTAGTCGGCGGGCTTAGCGCAGATACGCAGTATTTT
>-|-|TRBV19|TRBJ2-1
CASTLTRGHEQFF
TGTGCCAGTACCCTCACACGAGGGCATGAGCAGTTCTTC